The 17 T cell receptor beta chains presented below share a single source sample, sequenced in a study of cytomegalovirus exposure and HLA in healthy donors. PCR amplification relied on 60 Vbeta primers (plus 13 Jbeta primers). Generated by immunoSEQ multiplex PCR, the TCRdb table keeps only in-frame clones and is missing some. Of 100,000 or so clones listed, around 84% are singletons. Material for sequencing was PBMCs. These receptors were obtained from a man between 18 and 35 years old in good health and CMV-seronegative.

The chain combines TRBV9 with TRBJ1-2, with 12 bases identical to TRBD1. The CDR3 totals 15 residues. Trimming removed 4 bases from V and 7 bases from J; junction bases left unmatched: 8. CDR1 is SGDLS and CDR2 is YYNGEE in the germline V gene. The CDR3 region has the DNA TGTGCCAGCAGCCCGACGGGGACAGGGGGCGGTGGCTACACCTTC. This encodes CASSPTGTGGGGYTF.

This clone was counted a few times. The J gene is TRBJ2-1, the V gene TRBV12-5; 9 positions agree with TRBD1. The CDR3 contains 16 residues. With 0 bases clipped from V and 8 bases from J, the junction kept 8 bases outside the gene matches. Looked up from germline, CDR1 is LGHNT and CDR2 is FRNRAP. CDR3 region: CASGLVPPGQGYEQFF. CDR3 sequence (DNA): TGTGCTAGTGGTTTGGTACCTCCAGGACAGGGGTATGAGCAGTTCTTC.

The chain combines TRBV6-1 with TRBJ1-5; D unresolved. Germline V CDR1 and CDR2: MNHNS, SASEGT. V was trimmed by 6 bases and J by 5 bases, leaving 14 bases between them. The CDR3 consists of 14 residues. For the CDR3, the DNA is TGTGCCAGCAGGGGCGTCGGGGTGGATCAGCCCCAGCATTTT. This codes for CASRGVGVDQPQHF.

This rearrangement joins TRBV27 to TRBJ1-6, with 7 bases that match TRBD1. The V and J ends lost 6 bases and 9 bases, in that order; junction bases with no gene match: 8. CDR1 and CDR2 (germline): MNHEY, SMNVEV (reference sequence). The CDR3 consists of 14 residues. This CDR3 is CASRQGRFGSPLHF. In DNA form, the CDR3 reads TGTGCCAGCAGACAGGGGAGATTCGGTTCACCCCTCCACTTT.

The chain uses TRBV6-1 and TRBJ1-2; perhaps TRBD1 as D (5 bases). Trimming took 7 bases from V and 4 from J, leaving 7 bases between them. Germline V lookup: CDR1 MNHNS, CDR2 SASEGT. CDR3 length equals 11 residues. This chain's CDR3 is CASNRSYGYTF. The CDR3 DNA is TGTGCCAGCAACAGGTCCTATGGCTACACCTTC.

This clone was seen once. This chain joins TRBV6-5 and TRBJ2-7, with 7 bases lining up with TRBD1. This CDR3 is 14 amino acids long. Trimming at V came to 6 bases and at J to 5 bases, leaving 10 bases not matched to a gene. Germline values: CDR1 MNHEY, CDR2 SVGAGI. The CDR3 bases are TGTGCCAGCAGCTTCCGGGACAGTCTCCACGAGCAGTACTTC. It codes for CASSFRDSLHEQYF.

The chain has TRBV7-2 and TRBJ2-3; TRBD2 agrees at 8 bases. The CDR3 sequence is 15 residues long. V lost 2 bases and J lost 4; bases outside the gene matches: 5. Germline-derived CDR1 and CDR2 are SGHTA and FQGNSA. CDR3 region: CASSLLSGSADTQYF. The DNA for the CDR3 is TGTGCCAGCAGCTTACTCAGCGGGAGTGCAGATACGCAGTATTTT.

V is TRBV27 and J is TRBJ2-7; 8 bases are a match to TRBD2. This CDR3 region has 15 residues. After removal of 6 bases from V and 3 bases from J, the junction contained 10 bases not matched to a gene. Germline lookup yields CDR1 MNHEY and CDR2 SMNVEV (reference sequence). CDR3 sequence: CASRPGLAVVYEQYF. In nucleotides, the CDR3 is TGTGCCAGCAGACCCGGACTAGCAGTGGTCTACGAGCAGTACTTC.

This clone has only one observation. The rearrangement joins TRBV7-9 to TRBJ1-1; TRBD1 agrees at 7 bases. The CDR3 extends over 15 amino acids. The germline V gene has CDR1 SEHNR and CDR2 FQNEAQ (reference sequence). The J segment lost 4 bases and the V segment lost 5 bases, leaving 10 bases of the junction unmatched. DNA for the CDR3: TGTGCCAGCAGCGCCGGGACAGTGTTTTTCACTGAAGCTTTCTTT. Protein: CASSAGTVFFTEAFF. Combining the CDR3 with reference TRBV7-9 and TRBJ1-1 gives the whole variable domain DTGVSQNPRHKITKRGQNVTFRCDPISEHNRLYWYRQTLGQGPEFLTYFQNEAQLEKSRLLSDRFSAERPKGSFSTLEIQRTEQGDSAMYLCASSAGTVFFTEAFFGQGTRLTVV.

V usage is TRBV28 and J usage is TRBJ1-2, with D perhaps matching TRBD1 (6 bases). The CDR3 spans 17 residues. V lost 6 bases, J lost 6 bases, and 26 bases lay in between. Germline values: CDR1 MDHEN, CDR2 SYDVKM. The CDR3 loop reads CASSPRLGTREANGYTF. For the CDR3, the DNA is TGTGCCAGCAGCCCTCGGTTGGGGACACGCGAAGCCAATGGCTACACCTTC.

This clone was recorded a few times. The rearrangement uses TRBV5-6 and TRBJ2-7; 10 bases map to TRBD2. Germline loops: CDR1 SGHDT, CDR2 YYEEEE. V lost 0 bases to trimming and J lost 6 bases; unmatched junction nucleotides: 9. The CDR3 has 16 residues. In nucleotides, the CDR3 is TGTGCCAGCAGCTTGGTGCTAGCGGGAGTACTTGGCGAGCAGTACTTC. Translated: CASSLVLAGVLGEQYF.

The genes are TRBV30 and TRBJ2-4; TRBD1 aligns across 8 bases. The junction had 21 bases not matched to a gene; V was cut back by 4 bases and J by 1 base. The CDR3 contains 20 residues. CDR1 and CDR2 (germline): GTSNPN, SVGIG (reference sequence). The chain's CDR3 is CAWTRTGSPGPQRAKNIQYF. The CDR3 nucleotides are TGTGCCTGGACACGGACAGGGTCCCCCGGGCCCCAACGGGCCAAAAACATTCAGTACTTC.

The chain carries TRBV11-2 and TRBJ1-3; unclear D gene. The CDR3 sequence is 12 residues long. With 4 bases removed from V and 2 bases from J, the gap between germline ends came to 3 bases. Germline-derived CDR1 and CDR2 are SGHAT and FQNNGV. CDR3 in DNA: TGTGCCAGCAGCTCTCCTGGAAACACCATATATTTT. This translates into CASSSPGNTIYF.

The V gene is TRBV5-1, the J gene TRBJ2-3, with D maybe TRBD1 (5 bases). V was shortened by 2 bases and J by 0 bases, with 7 bases between the two germline ends. CDR3 length: 14 amino acids. Germline-derived CDR1 and CDR2 are SGHRS and YFSETQ. This CDR3 reads CASSLDSSTDTQYF. DNA for the CDR3: TGCGCCAGCAGCTTAGACAGTAGCACAGATACGCAGTATTTT.

V is TRBV5-1 and J is TRBJ2-7; 7 bases are a match to TRBD1. After removal of 0 bases from V and 0 bases from J, the junction contained 6 bases not matched to a gene. This CDR3 is 16 amino acids long. Germline CDR1 is SGHRS and CDR2 is YFSETQ. The CDR3 sequence: CASSLALGTASYEQYF. CDR3 nucleotide sequence: TGCGCCAGCAGCTTGGCCTTAGGGACAGCCTCCTACGAGCAGTACTTC.

This chain's CDR3 is CASSLVQFSTDTQYF. The CDR3 DNA follows: TGCGCCAGCAGCTTGGTCCAGTTCAGCACAGATACGCAGTATTTT. The chain joins TRBV5-1 to TRBJ2-3, with D hard to call. The V end was cut by 0 bases, the J end by 0 bases, with 8 bases between. The CDR3 is made up of 15 amino acids. The germline V gene encodes CDR1 SGHRS and CDR2 YFSETQ.

The CDR3 nucleotides read TGTGCCAGCAGTTACGCATTGAGTAATGCTGGAAACACCATATATTTT. Translation: CASSYALSNAGNTIYF. The chain employs TRBV6-5 and TRBJ1-3; D unresolved. Germline assignment: CDR1 MNHEY and CDR2 SVGAGI. V was clipped by 2 bases and J by 2 bases, with 13 bases between them. This CDR3 has 16 amino acids.